These 19 T cell receptor beta chains share one sample of origin, sequenced in a study of T-cell reconstitution after alpha-beta-depleted transplantation in children. Molecular barcoding with unique molecular identifiers was used for the TCRbeta library. Using its own MiXCR run on the PCR reads, TCRdb lists one record per CDR3 protein. The sample lists some 48,000 distinct CDR3 sequences, under 6% occurring once. The sample in question was PBMCs, mostly from graft donor cells, obtained 60 days after TCRalphabeta/CD19-depleted stem cell transplant. The receptors shown here come from a female patient under 10 years old who had a stem cell transplant for aplastic anemia, so the T cells may come from the graft donor.

This clonotype was counted ten times or more. The CDR3 is CASSLPISGRRAEQYF. In nucleotides, the CDR3 is TGTGCCAGCAGTCTACCTATTAGCGGGAGAAGGGCCGAGCAGTACTTC. The chain couples TRBV12-3 or TRBV12-4 to TRBJ2-7; 9 bases match TRBD2. CDR3 length equals 16 residues. Trimming cost V 5 bases and J 6 bases; bases outside gene matches: 14.

This clonotype was seen many times. The rearrangement links TRBV2 to TRBJ2-1; 10 bases line up with TRBD2. The V gene's germline CDR1 is SNHLY and CDR2 FYNNEI. The CDR3 consists of 15 residues. J gave up 7 bases and V 6 bases, and 9 bases lay outside the gene matches. The CDR3 nucleotides read TGTGCCAGCAGGACCACTAGCGGGGTCCTGAATGAGCAGTTCTTC. Translation: CASRTTSGVLNEQFF.

A few counts support this clonotype. The chain uses TRBV28 and TRBJ2-2, with 8 positions matching TRBD1. The CDR3 sequence is 15 residues long. Trimming removed 11 bases from V and 5 bases from J; junction bases left unmatched: 13. The germline V gene encodes CDR1 MDHEN and CDR2 SYDVKM. This CDR3 is CAGKRGQGATGELFF. CDR3 nucleotide sequence: TGTGCCGGGAAGAGAGGCCAGGGGGCAACCGGGGAGCTGTTTTTT.

In its sample, this clonotype was seen a few times. The chain has TRBV6-1 and TRBJ2-7; D is perhaps TRBD2 (5 bases). Germline CDR1 reads MNHNS; CDR2 reads SASEGT. Deletions cut 0 bases from V and 6 bases from J, with 12 bases between. The CDR3 spans 14 residues. CDR3 in amino acids: CASSEAAEVGEQYF. For the CDR3, the DNA is TGTGCCAGCAGTGAAGCCGCGGAGGTAGGCGAGCAGTACTTC.

Regarding this clonotype: A much larger clone is a single base away; this may be a read error. V is TRBV6-1 and J is TRBJ2-1, with a tentative D call TRBD2 (5 bases). CDR3 length equals 15 residues. Looked up from germline, CDR1 is MNHNS and CDR2 is SASEGT. The CDR3, as DNA: TGTGCCAGCAGAGGAGGTCCTAGCTCCTACAATGAGCAGCTCTTC. It translates to CASRGGPSSYNEQLF.

This clonotype was detected ten times or more. This chain connects TRBV28 to TRBJ1-4, with D possibly being TRBD1 (6 bases). Germline assignment: CDR1 MDHEN and CDR2 SYDVKM. The V end lost 5 bases, the J end lost 10 bases, and 11 bases lay between the germline ends. The length of the CDR3 is 12 residues. CDR3 nucleotides: TGTGCCAGCAGTCAACAGGGAGGAAAACTGTTTTTT. It specifies CASSQQGGKLFF.

The table lists this clonotype with many counts. The rearrangement joins TRBV12-3 or TRBV12-4 to TRBJ1-5; D not resolved. The CDR3 is 16 amino acids. Between the trimmed V and J ends, which lost 2 bases and 0 bases, there was a span of 11 bases. The CDR3 loop reads CASSLKVGYSNQPQHF. The DNA of the CDR3 is TGTGCCAGCAGTTTAAAGGTCGGCTATAGCAATCAGCCCCAGCATTTT.

This clonotype was detected many times. The V call is TRBV30, the J call TRBJ2-2; 13 bases match TRBD2. Germline CDR1 reads GTSNPN; CDR2 reads SVGIG (reference sequence). CDR3 size: 16 residues. V trimming: 8 bases; J trimming: 0 bases; junction bases outside the gene matches: 6. Written as DNA, the CDR3 is TGTGCCAGGACTAGCGGGAGTTTCGCGAACACCGGGGAGCTGTTTTTT. It is translated as CARTSGSFANTGELFF. Full variable domain (remainder filled in from reference TRBV30 and TRBJ2-2): SQTIHQWPATLVQPVGSPLSLECTVEGTSNPNLYWYRQAAGRGLQLLFYSVGIGQISSEVPQNLSASRPQDRQFILSSKKLLLSDSGFYLCARTSGSFANTGELFFGEGSRLTVL.

This clonotype was seen many times. The chain employs TRBV20-1 and TRBJ2-3; D is unclear. Germline V gene sequence: CDR1 DFQATT, CDR2 SNEGSKA (reference sequence). The CDR3 has 11 amino acids. Trimming left V 3 bases short and J 2 bases short, with 3 bases between. In nucleotides, the CDR3 is TGCAGTGCTAGCCCCACAGATACGCAGTATTTT. Its protein product is CSASPTDTQYF.

This clonotype has ten or more counts. The rearrangement links TRBV5-4 to TRBJ2-3, with 13 nucleotides matching TRBD2. The CDR3 is made up of 17 amino acids. Losses at the gene ends were 0 bases for V and 1 base for J; bases not matched to a gene: 2. The germline gives CDR1 SGHNT, CDR2 YYREEE (reference sequence). For the CDR3, the DNA is TGTGCCAGCAGCTTGGGACTAGCGGGAGGTGGCACAGATACGCAGTATTTT. This translates into CASSLGLAGGGTDTQYF.

J is TRBJ2-1 and V is TRBV2; 10 bases fit TRBD2. CDR3 length: 15 amino acids. The V and J ends lost 7 bases and 3 bases, in that order; junction bases with no gene match: 6. Looked up from germline, CDR1 is SNHLY and CDR2 is FYNNEI. CDR3 nucleotide sequence: TGTGCCAGCAAGAGCGGGAGGGCCCTCTACAATGAGCAGTTCTTC. This encodes CASKSGRALYNEQFF.

This clonotype was seen repeatedly, ten times or more. This chain uses TRBV5-6 with TRBJ1-5; 9 nucleotides match TRBD1. CDR1 SGHDT and CDR2 YYEEEE come from the germline V gene. With 3 bases clipped from V and 7 bases from J, the junction kept 8 bases outside the gene matches. The CDR3 runs 15 residues. CDR3 nucleotides: TGTGCCAGCAGCTCCGCCGGGACAGGGTCGCAGCCCCAGCATTTT. Its translation: CASSSAGTGSQPQHF.

This clonotype was observed at least ten times. The chain carries TRBV4-2 and TRBJ2-3; tentative D call: TRBD2 (5 bases). Germline values: CDR1 LGHNA, CDR2 YNFKEQ. The V gene lost 2 bases and the J gene lost 4 bases, with 7 bases spanning the gap. The CDR3 spans 13 residues. This CDR3 is CASSQSGADTQYF. CDR3 coding DNA: TGTGCCAGCAGCCAAAGCGGAGCAGATACGCAGTATTTT.

The J gene is TRBJ2-3, the V gene TRBV9; D assignment may be TRBD1 or TRBD2 (6 bases each). V was shortened by 0 bases and J by 5 bases, with 19 bases between the two germline ends. The germline gives CDR1 SGDLS, CDR2 YYNGEE. The CDR3 runs 17 residues. CDR3: CASSVVSQGRERDTQYF. The CDR3 DNA is TGTGCCAGCAGCGTAGTATCCCAGGGGCGGGAAAGAGATACGCAGTATTTT.

At least ten counts were recorded for this clonotype. This chain connects TRBV2 to TRBJ2-5; TRBD2 matches at 15 bases. V trimming: 6 bases; J trimming: 4 bases; junction bases outside the gene matches: 3. This CDR3 is built from 15 residues. Germline V gene data show CDR1 as SNHLY and CDR2 as FYNNEI. DNA of the CDR3: TGTGCCAGCAGCTTGGGACTAGCGGGAGGAGAGACCCAGTACTTC. This encodes CASSLGLAGGETQYF.

The chain couples TRBV9 to TRBJ1-2, with D perhaps TRBD1 (6 bases). The CDR3 extends over 14 amino acids. Germline V gene sequence: CDR1 SGDLS, CDR2 YYNGEE. Deletions cut 4 bases from V and 0 bases from J, with 10 bases between. The CDR3, as DNA: TGTGCCAGCAGCCCCGGGACACCTAACTATGGCTACACCTTC. Its translation: CASSPGTPNYGYTF.

At least ten counts were recorded for this clonotype. This sequence joins TRBV12-3 or TRBV12-4 and TRBJ2-3, with D perhaps TRBD2 (6 bases). Trimming removed 7 bases from V and 3 bases from J, with 11 bases in between. The CDR3 is 13 residues long. CDR3 protein: CASKRADTDTQYF. The CDR3 nucleotides read TGTGCCAGCAAGCGGGCGGATACAGATACGCAGTATTTT.

This clonotype was seen repeatedly, ten times or more. CDR3 in amino acids: CASSARRRAYEQYF. As DNA, the CDR3 is TGTGCCAGCAGTGCCCGGCGCAGGGCCTACGAGCAGTACTTC. This chain uses TRBV6-6 with TRBJ2-7; D possibly corresponds to TRBD1 (5 bases). Germline values: CDR1 MNHNY, CDR2 SVGAGI (reference sequence). V was trimmed by 5 bases and J by 2 bases, leaving 13 bases between them. This CDR3 is built from 14 residues.

The chain links TRBV2 to TRBJ1-1; 10 bases match TRBD1. The junction had 8 bases not matched to a gene; V was cut back by 9 bases and J by 4 bases. Germline V gives CDR1 SNHLY, CDR2 FYNNEI. This CDR3 contains 14 residues. CDR3 DNA: TGTGCCAGATCCCGGGACAGGGGAGGCACTGAAGCTTTCTTT. Its translation: CARSRDRGGTEAFF.